What follows are 31 T cell receptor beta chains derived from one specimen sequenced in a study of early T cells in non-severe SARS-CoV-2 infection (dated by TCRdb to the early 2020s). Library preparation was by 5' RACE. Instrument used: NextSeq 500. TCRdb redid the processing of the public reads, applying fastp at Q25 and MiXCR, and retained in-frame beta chains. Identical CDR3 protein sequences are pooled into one entry, listed with their most common genes and DNA. The sample includes tens of thousands of distinct CDR3 sequences, with 4.5% to 5.5% observed a single time. In total, the top ten clones hold approximately 12% of the sample. The sample was whole blood. The receptors derive from an adult who was a healthcare worker with PCR-confirmed SARS-CoV-2 infection or an uninfected control (not recorded which).

This clonotype was observed many times. The genes are TRBV20-1 and TRBJ2-7; 8 nucleotides line up with TRBD2. The J segment lost 1 base and the V segment lost 3 bases, leaving 5 bases of the junction unmatched. Germline V gives CDR1 DFQATT, CDR2 SNEGSKA (reference sequence). The CDR3 sequence is 14 residues long. This CDR3 is CSASGAGGSYEQYF. The CDR3 coding sequence is TGCAGTGCTAGCGGCGCGGGAGGTTCCTACGAGCAGTACTTC.

Only a few counts were recorded for this clonotype. This sequence joins TRBV7-2 and TRBJ2-1, with D perhaps matching TRBD1 (6 bases). There are 16 residues in the CDR3. Germline values: CDR1 SGHTA, CDR2 FQGNSA. Trimming cost V 5 bases and J 8 bases, with 22 bases left between them. The CDR3 bases are TGTGCCAGCAGCCCCACGTCGACAGGACTCGGCCATGAGCAGTTCTTC. The encoded protein is CASSPTSTGLGHEQFF.

This clonotype was seen a few times. This rearrangement joins TRBV7-3 to TRBJ1-5; unclear D gene. The V end lost 7 bases, the J end lost 5 bases, and 12 bases lay between the germline ends. CDR1 and CDR2 (germline): SGHTA, FQGTGA. The CDR3 loop spans 13 amino acids. CDR3 protein: CASKEGPDQPQHF. CDR3 DNA sequence: TGTGCCAGCAAAGAGGGCCCCGATCAGCCCCAGCATTTT.

In this sample, this clonotype turned up many times. J is TRBJ2-3 and V is TRBV4-2; 11 positions agree with TRBD2. This CDR3 has 17 amino acids. V was clipped by 2 bases and J by 0 bases; unmatched bases: 4. The germline gives CDR1 LGHNA, CDR2 YNFKEQ. The CDR3 is CASSQYGTSGSTDTQYF. The CDR3 DNA reads TGTGCCAGCAGCCAATACGGGACTAGCGGCAGCACAGATACGCAGTATTTT.

This chain joins TRBV6-2 or TRBV6-3 and TRBJ1-5; perhaps TRBD1 as D (5 bases). CDR3 size: 15 residues. Germline lookup yields CDR1 MNHEY and CDR2 SVGEGT. V lost 6 bases, J lost 0 bases, and 12 bases lay in between. CDR3 region: CASSSGYYSNQPQHF. The CDR3 DNA is TGTGCCAGCAGCTCAGGGTACTATAGCAATCAGCCCCAGCATTTT.

This clonotype has a count of ten or more. The chain has TRBV20-1 and TRBJ1-2; D is ambiguous. This CDR3 has 13 residues. The germline CDR1 and CDR2 sequences are DFQATT and SNEGSKA (reference sequence). Trimming removed 0 bases at V and 1 base at J, with 6 bases between. Written as DNA, the CDR3 is TGCAGTGCTAGAGATTCAGTTAACTATGGCTACACCTTC. The encoded protein is CSARDSVNYGYTF.

At least ten counts were recorded for this clonotype. The gene calls are TRBV4-2 and TRBJ2-2; 9 bases fit TRBD2. V shed 1 base, J shed 2 bases, and the junction held 2 bases outside the gene matches. The CDR3 runs to 16 residues. Germline lookup yields CDR1 LGHNA and CDR2 YNFKEQ. The chain's CDR3 is CASSQASGANTGELFF. The CDR3 DNA reads as TGTGCCAGCAGCCAAGCTAGCGGGGCCAACACCGGGGAGCTGTTTTTT.

The genes are TRBV5-1 and TRBJ2-6; D not resolved. Germline CDR1 SGHRS, CDR2 YFSETQ. The CDR3 is 15 amino acids. Between the trimmed V and J ends, which lost 4 bases and 0 bases, there was a span of 8 bases. The CDR3 DNA reads TGCGCCAGCAGCATCACCCACTCTGGGGCCAACGTCCTGACTTTC. Protein: CASSITHSGANVLTF.

As to this clonotype: Possible read error: a much larger clone is one base away. The chain uses TRBV10-3 and TRBJ1-2; possible D gene TRBD1, 6 bases. The CDR3 runs 13 residues. The germline gives CDR1 ENHRY, CDR2 SYGVKD. For the CDR3, the DNA is TGTACCATCAGACACACAGGGATCTATGGCTACACCTTC. Protein sequence: CTIRHTGIYGYTF.

This clonotype was seen ten or more times. The chain links TRBV28 to TRBJ2-7, with 11 bases that match TRBD1. This CDR3 contains 15 residues. Germline CDR1 and CDR2: MDHEN and SYDVKM. Germline trimming cut 2 bases from V and 4 bases from J; bases unmatched to any gene: 4. The CDR3 loop reads CASSLTGTGGYEQYV. CDR3 sequence (DNA): TGTGCCAGCAGTTTAACCGGGACAGGGGGATACGAGCAGTACGTC.

This clonotype was detected many times. CDR3 loop: CASRRLAGPIYNEQFF. Written as DNA, the CDR3 is TGTGCCAGCAGGAGACTAGCGGGCCCAATCTACAATGAGCAGTTCTTC. The rearrangement links TRBV7-8 to TRBJ2-1; 10 bases are shared with TRBD2. Germline CDR1 reads SGHVS; CDR2 reads FQNEAQ. This CDR3 is 16 amino acids long. V lost 6 bases to trimming and J lost 3 bases; unmatched junction nucleotides: 8.

The genes are TRBV27 and TRBJ2-7, with 10 bases aligning to TRBD1. The ends lost 0 bases at V and 2 bases at J; junction bases unmatched: 7. The length of the CDR3 is 17 residues. Germline V gene lookup returns CDR1 MNHEY and CDR2 SMNVEV (reference sequence). CDR3 sequence (DNA): TGTGCCAGCAGTTTATCGCGGGGGGACAGGGGAACCTACGAGCAGTACTTC. Its protein product is CASSLSRGDRGTYEQYF.

This clonotype was recorded many times. The chain is built from TRBV29-1 and TRBJ2-3; TRBD2 matches at 9 bases. Germline V lookup: CDR1 SQVTM, CDR2 ANQGSEA. J was trimmed by 3 bases and V by 3 bases; bases with no gene match: 7. This CDR3 has 15 residues. The CDR3, as DNA: TGCAGCGTTGATAGGCTAGCGGGACCTACAGATACGCAGTATTTT. Its protein is CSVDRLAGPTDTQYF.

This clonotype was observed at least ten times. The rearrangement joins TRBV11-2 to TRBJ2-3; 7 bases are shared with TRBD2. The CDR3 extends over 13 amino acids. V shed 0 bases, J shed 6 bases, and the junction held 0 bases outside the gene matches. Germline CDR1 is SGHAT and CDR2 is FQNNGV. The CDR3 DNA follows: TGTGCCAGCAGCTTAGATAGCGGGGATACGCAGTATTTT. Encoded protein: CASSLDSGDTQYF. The full variable domain, in which reference TRBV11-2 and TRBJ2-3 provide the parts outside the CDR3, is EAGVAQSPRYKIIEKRQSVAFWCNPISGHATLYWYQQILGQGPKLLIQFQNNGVVDDSQLPKDRFSAERLKGVDSTLKIQPAKLEDSAVYLCASSLDSGDTQYFGPGTRLTVL.

This clonotype was detected many times. The chain is built from TRBV29-1 and TRBJ2-4; D is tentatively TRBD1 or TRBD2 (6 bases each). The CDR3 totals 17 residues. Deletions cut 4 bases from V and 0 bases from J, with 19 bases between. Germline V gene data show CDR1 as SQVTM and CDR2 as ANQGSEA. DNA of the CDR3: TGCAGCGTTGTTGGTGGAGGGGGGAACCTAGCCAAAAACATTCAGTACTTC. Translated: CSVVGGGGNLAKNIQYF.

At least ten counts were recorded for this clonotype. The gene calls are TRBV11-1 and TRBJ1-2; 8 bases line up with TRBD1. Trimming cost V 5 bases and J 7 bases; bases outside gene matches: 6. The germline V gene encodes CDR1 SGHAT and CDR2 FQDESV (reference sequence). The CDR3 extends over 13 amino acids. CDR3 sequence (DNA): TGTGCCAGCAGCGCTCAGGGGGCCTTTGGCTACACCTTC. Protein sequence: CASSAQGAFGYTF.

This clonotype was recorded a few times. The chain couples TRBV14 to TRBJ2-3; 9 bases line up with TRBD2. The CDR3 is 16 amino acids. V shed 1 base and J 5 bases; nucleotides not matched to a gene: 7. Germline-derived CDR1 and CDR2 are SGHDN and FVKESK. The CDR3 DNA is TGTGCCAGCAGCCAAGGGATAGCGGGAGAGGGAGATACGCAGTATTTT. Protein product: CASSQGIAGEGDTQYF.

At least ten counts were recorded for this clonotype. The V and J genes are TRBV28 and TRBJ1-2, with D perhaps matching TRBD1 (6 bases). Germline values: CDR1 MDHEN, CDR2 SYDVKM. Trimming removed 6 bases at V and 3 bases at J, with 14 bases between. The length of the CDR3 is 14 residues. As DNA, the CDR3 is TGTGCCAGCAGCCTTGGGGGGGCTGACTATGGCTACACCTTC. Translated, it gives CASSLGGADYGYTF.

This clonotype was counted between two and nine times. The chain is built from TRBV7-2 and TRBJ2-3; a possible D gene is TRBD2 (7 bases). Looked up from germline, CDR1 is SGHTA and CDR2 is FQGNSA. V shed 3 bases and J shed 1 base, with 11 bases lying between them. The CDR3 consists of 15 residues. The CDR3 DNA follows: TGTGCCAGCAGCTTGGGGGGGGGCCGCACAGATACGCAGTATTTT. Amino acids: CASSLGGGRTDTQYF.

Comments on this clonotype: Since no conserved phenylalanine or tryptophan closes the CDR3, a read error is the likely cause. No DNA is shown, since the ends of the CDR3 on it are uncertain; the CDR3 is the one TCRdb lists. The chain employs TRBV20-1 and TRBJ2-1; TRBD2 reflects the table's D call only, with no check against the DNA. The germline CDR1 and CDR2 sequences are DFQATT and SNEGSKA (reference sequence). The CDR3 is made up of 15 amino acids, end residues included. The CDR3 sequence: CSASRSQGGPVVFCR.

This clonotype showed up many times. CDR3 region: CASRGLRHPAVTNTGELFF. CDR3 DNA: TGTGCCAGCAGGGGGTTGCGGCACCCCGCCGTTACGAACACCGGGGAGCTGTTTTTT. The chain links TRBV6-2 or TRBV6-3 to TRBJ2-2; D gene uncertain. V was shortened by 6 bases and J by 0 bases, with 23 bases between the two germline ends. This CDR3 is 19 amino acids long. Germline CDR1 reads MNHEY; CDR2 reads SVGEGT.

The rearrangement links TRBV7-9 to TRBJ1-2, with D perhaps TRBD1 (6 bases). The germline CDR1 and CDR2 sequences are SEHNR and FQNEAQ (reference sequence). V lost 5 bases and J lost 2, with 12 bases in between. The CDR3 is 14 residues long. DNA for the CDR3: TGTGCCAGCAGCCCCGGACAGATCAACTATGGCTACACCTTC. It translates to CASSPGQINYGYTF.

This clonotype is medium-sized in the sample. The genes are TRBV4-3 and TRBJ1-2; weak D call: TRBD1 (6 bases). Germline CDR1 is LGHNA and CDR2 is YSLEER. The CDR3 has 15 residues. V shed 6 bases and J shed 2 bases, with 16 bases lying between them. The CDR3 loop reads CASSPAQGLNYGYTF. The CDR3 nucleotides read TGCGCCAGCAGTCCTGCGCAGGGGCTCAACTATGGCTACACCTTC.

This clonotype is medium-sized in the sample. The V gene is TRBV5-5, the J gene TRBJ1-1; maybe TRBD1 (5 bases). Trimming left V 7 bases short and J 2 bases short, with 18 bases between. CDR3 length: 15 residues. Germline CDR1 is SGHKS and CDR2 is YYEKEE (reference sequence). CDR3 sequence (DNA): TGTGCCAGCCGACCGGCGGGGCGGACTAACACTGAAGCTTTCTTT. Its translation: CASRPAGRTNTEAFF.

This clonotype showed up many times. This chain connects TRBV27 to TRBJ2-7; perhaps TRBD1 as D (5 bases). V gave up 3 bases and J gave up 3 bases, with 9 bases separating them. The germline V gene has CDR1 MNHEY and CDR2 SMNVEV (reference sequence). There are 13 residues in the CDR3. The CDR3 spells CASSLKDNYEQYF. The DNA for the CDR3 is TGTGCCAGCAGTTTGAAGGACAACTACGAGCAGTACTTC.

This clonotype was observed a handful of times. The rearrangement links TRBV19 to TRBJ2-1; 9 positions agree with TRBD2. Germline CDR1 is LNHDA and CDR2 is SQIVND (reference sequence). J was trimmed by 8 bases and V by 3 bases; bases with no gene match: 8. The CDR3 loop spans 15 amino acids. The CDR3 DNA reads as TGTGCCAGTAGTATCGGTAGCGGGAGTAGGTATGAGCAGTTCTTC. Translating gives CASSIGSGSRYEQFF.

This clonotype has at least ten counts. The chain combines TRBV11-3 with TRBJ2-7, with 9 positions matching TRBD1. Unmatched junction bases numbered 3, after V lost 4 bases and J lost 5 bases. This CDR3 is built from 13 residues. Germline V gene data show CDR1 as SGHNT and CDR2 as YENEEA. CDR3 bases: TGTGCCAGCAGCTCCCGGGACAGGGACGAGCAGTACGTC. This translates into CASSSRDRDEQYV.

The genes are TRBV20-1 and TRBJ2-3; a weak D match, TRBD1 (6 bases). The CDR3 sequence is 18 residues long. Trimming shortened V by 5 bases and J by 4 bases, and 28 bases separated the two germline ends. From germline, CDR1 is DFQATT and CDR2 SNEGSKA (reference sequence). In nucleotides, the CDR3 is TGCAGTGCTGTCCGGGTTGGGGACACCCGCACAGCCTCAGATACGCAGTATTTT. Protein product: CSAVRVGDTRTASDTQYF.

This clonotype was seen repeatedly, ten times or more. The J gene is TRBJ2-1, the V gene TRBV14; D is ambiguous. Trimming took off 2 bases at V and 5 bases at J, with 10 bases between the two ends. The length of the CDR3 is 14 residues. Germline V gene sequence: CDR1 SGHDN, CDR2 FVKESK. DNA of the CDR3: TGTGCCAGCAGCCAAAGTCCACAGAACAATGAGCAGTTCTTC. Its translation is CASSQSPQNNEQFF.

This clonotype came up many times. The V gene is TRBV7-2, the J gene TRBJ2-1; unclear D gene. V was pared by 5 bases and J by 7 bases, with 18 bases between. The CDR3 runs 15 residues. The V gene's germline CDR1 is SGHTA and CDR2 FQGNSA. The CDR3, as DNA: TGTGCCAGCAGCACCCCGGTGGGTCGTTTGAATGAGCAGTTCTTC. Translated: CASSTPVGRLNEQFF.

This clonotype was seen repeatedly, ten times or more. The chain joins TRBV3-1 to TRBJ1-2, with TRBD1 as a possible D gene (6 bases). This CDR3 has 16 amino acids. Deletions cut 4 bases from V and 7 bases from J, with 22 bases between. The germline V gene has CDR1 LGHDT and CDR2 YNNKEL (reference sequence). DNA for the CDR3: TGTGCCAGCAGCCCACCACAGGGTCCCGCACGACGTGGCTACACCTTC. Protein product: CASSPPQGPARRGYTF.